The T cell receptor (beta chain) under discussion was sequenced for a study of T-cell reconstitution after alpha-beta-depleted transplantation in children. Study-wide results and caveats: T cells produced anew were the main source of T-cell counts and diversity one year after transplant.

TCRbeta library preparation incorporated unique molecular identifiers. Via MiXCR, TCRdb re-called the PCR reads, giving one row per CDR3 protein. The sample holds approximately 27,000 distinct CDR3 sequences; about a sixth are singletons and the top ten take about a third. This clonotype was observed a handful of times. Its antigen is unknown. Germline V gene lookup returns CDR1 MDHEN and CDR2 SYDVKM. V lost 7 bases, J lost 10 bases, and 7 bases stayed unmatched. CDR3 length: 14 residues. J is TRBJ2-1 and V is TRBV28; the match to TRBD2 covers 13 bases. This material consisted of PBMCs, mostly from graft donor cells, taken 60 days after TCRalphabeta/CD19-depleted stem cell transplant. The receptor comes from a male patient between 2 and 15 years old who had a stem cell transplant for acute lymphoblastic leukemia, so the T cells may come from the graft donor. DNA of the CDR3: TGTGCCAGCACAACTAGCGGGGGGGTCAGGGAGCAGTTCTTC. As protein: CASTTSGGVREQFF.